This TCR beta chain was sequenced for a study of blood T cell repertoires in COVID-19. Overall study context: Samples came from the United States, Italy and Spain, spanning acute and convalescent COVID-19. The cDNA or gDNA used as material had been derived from T cells, B-cell-depleted T cells, or PBMCs.

This clone was seen a single time. The Seattle patients joined while their infection was active and were tracked longitudinally afterward. The V segment lost 0 bases and the J segment 5 bases; nucleotides outside the gene matches: 5. This CDR3 region has 15 residues. Germline V CDR1 and CDR2: SGHRS, YFSETQ. In the original analysis: How many nucleated cells were present was estimated from reference gene primer amplification. The data were produced by immunoSEQ multiplex PCR, yet TCRdb's version contains in-frame clones alone and is incomplete. The D gene and trimming were derived from the DNA, and the V and J assignments and clone size from that table. Among 200,000 or so clones, roughly 84% were seen once, and the ten largest hold about 20%.

V and J are TRBV5-1 and TRBJ2-3, with 8 bases lining up with TRBD1. The TCR sequence derives from a person aged 70 to 85 with COVID-19, enrolled during active disease. Sequencing used peripheral blood. The CDR3 DNA reads TGCGCCAGCAGCTTGGGGTCAGGGGGCTTAGATACGCAGTATTTT. Translating gives CASSLGSGGLDTQYF. Full variable domain (rest looked up from reference TRBV5-1 and TRBJ2-3): KAGVTQTPRYLIKTRGQQVTLSCSPISGHRSVSWYQQTPGQGLQFLFEYFSETQRNKGNFPGRFSGRQFSNSRSEMNVSTLELGDSALYLCASSLGSGGLDTQYFGPGTRLTVL.